The 5 T cell receptor beta chains below were found in one sample sequenced in a study of Ad26.COV2.S vaccination and SARS-CoV-2 variants. As to treatment: around 19 received Ad26.COV2.S at low or high dose, single or two shots; about 5 received placebo; per-sample allocation not given. Sampling was performed 63 days after the first vaccine or placebo injection. Libraries were prepared by immunoSEQ multiplex PCR; TCRdb keeps only in-frame clonotypes and omits some of them. The repertoire consists of roughly 320,000 clones, with around 87% occurring once and the leading ten covering about 3.4%. Sequencing used peripheral blood, obtained in a trial of Ad26.COV2.S vaccine versus placebo. These receptors came from a person aged 18-60 years who received the Ad26.COV2.S COVID-19 vaccine or a placebo.

The V and J genes are TRBV9 and TRBJ2-3; D ambiguous. V dropped 3 bases and J dropped 0 bases, with 11 bases sitting between them. Germline-derived CDR1 and CDR2 are SGDLS and YYNGEE. The CDR3 has 15 residues. The CDR3 spells CASSADARSTDTQYF. As DNA, the CDR3 is TGTGCCAGCAGCGCCGACGCCAGGAGCACAGATACGCAGTATTTT.

This chain links TRBV5-8 with TRBJ2-3; a weak D match, TRBD2 (5 bases). V was clipped by 3 bases and J by 1 base, with 6 bases between them. The CDR3 covers 13 residues. Looked up from germline, CDR1 is SGHTS and CDR2 is YDEGEE. In DNA form, the CDR3 reads TGTGCCAGCAGCTCCGGGGGCACAGATACGCAGTATTTT. This translates into CASSSGGTDTQYF. The full variable domain, with the rest looked up from reference TRBV5-8 and TRBJ2-3, is EAGVTQSPTHLIKTRGQQATLRCSPISGHTSVYWYQQALGLGLQFLLWYDEGEERNRGNFPPRFSGRQFPNYSSELNVNALELEDSALYLCASSSGGTDTQYFGPGTRLTVL.

The CDR3 DNA sequence: TGTGCCAGCAGCTTAGGGGACACATACACCGGGGAGCTGTTTTTT. Its protein product is CASSLGDTYTGELFF. The rearrangement links TRBV7-9 to TRBJ2-2; tentatively, D is TRBD1 (6 bases). With 1 base removed from V and 3 bases from J, the gap between germline ends came to 9 bases. CDR3 length: 15 amino acids. Germline CDR1 and CDR2: SEHNR and FQNEAQ (reference sequence). The full variable domain, its missing parts supplied by reference TRBV7-9 and TRBJ2-2, is DTGVSQNPRHKITKRGQNVTFRCDPISEHNRLYWYRQTLGQGPEFLTYFQNEAQLEKSRLLSDRFSAERPKGSFSTLEIQRTEQGDSAMYLCASSLGDTYTGELFFGEGSRLTVL.

This chain links TRBV19 with TRBJ2-7, with 10 nucleotides matching TRBD1. V was pared by 6 bases and J by 2 bases, with 7 bases of the junction left unmatched. The CDR3 loop spans 15 amino acids. Per the germline V gene, CDR1 is LNHDA and CDR2 is SQIVND (reference sequence). The CDR3 spells CASSSGDRGPYEQYF. As DNA, the CDR3 is TGTGCCAGTAGCTCTGGGGACAGGGGACCCTACGAGCAGTACTTC. The variable domain in full, with the rest retrieved from reference TRBV19 and TRBJ2-7, is DGGITQSPKYLFRKEGQNVTLSCEQNLNHDAMYWYRQDPGQGLRLIYYSQIVNDFQKGDIAEGYSVSREKKESFPLTVTSAQKNPTAFYLCASSSGDRGPYEQYFGPGTRLTVT.

V gene TRBV11-2 combines with J gene TRBJ1-4, with 8 bases fitting TRBD1. Germline trimming cut 5 bases from V and 8 bases from J; bases unmatched to any gene: 7. CDR1 SGHAT and CDR2 FQNNGV come from the germline V gene. This CDR3 contains 14 residues. DNA of the CDR3: TGTGCCAGCAGCATAGGACAGGGTGCCGAAAAACTGTTTTTT. Protein sequence: CASSIGQGAEKLFF.